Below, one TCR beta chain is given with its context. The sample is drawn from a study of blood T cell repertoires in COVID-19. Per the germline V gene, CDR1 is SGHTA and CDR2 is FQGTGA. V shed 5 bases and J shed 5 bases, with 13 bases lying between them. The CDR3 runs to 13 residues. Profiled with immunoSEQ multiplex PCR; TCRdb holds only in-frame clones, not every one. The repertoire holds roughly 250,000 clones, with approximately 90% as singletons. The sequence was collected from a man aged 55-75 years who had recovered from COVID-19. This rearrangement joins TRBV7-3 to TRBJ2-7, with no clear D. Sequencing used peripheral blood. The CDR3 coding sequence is TGTGCCAGCAGCCTGGGCCTCGGTGACGAGCAGTACTTC. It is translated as CASSLGLGDEQYF.